The 15 T cell receptor beta chains in this list originate from one sample, sequenced in a study of T cell responses to AZD1222 COVID-19 vaccine. Sequencing used immunoSEQ multiplex PCR; TCRdb keeps in-frame clones, though not all of them. The top ten clones hold roughly 7.2% of a sample with 86,000 or so clones, 88% of them seen once. The starting material was peripheral blood, obtained 28 days after the second AZD1222 dose. Every receptor here comes from an adult who received the AZD1222 COVID-19 vaccine.

The chain carries TRBV5-1 and TRBJ2-4; TRBD2 agrees at 8 bases. Germline-derived CDR1 and CDR2 are SGHRS and YFSETQ. This CDR3 comprises 15 residues. Trimming removed 5 bases from V and 1 base from J; junction bases left unmatched: 5. In DNA form, the CDR3 reads TGCGCCAGCAGTGAGACTAGCGATGCCAAAAACATTCAGTACTTC. Encoded protein: CASSETSDAKNIQYF.

Turning to this clone: The germline gene is not matched at one end of the junction; a read error may be the cause. The chain recombines TRBV30 with TRBJ1-3, with unresolved D. The CDR3 sequence is 12 residues long. Germline V lookup: CDR1 GTSNPN, CDR2 SVGIG (reference sequence). As DNA, the CDR3 is TGTGCCTCCAAGCGCTCTGGAAACATCATATATTTT. Translating it yields CASKRSGNIIYF.

The V gene is TRBV7-9, the J gene TRBJ2-3, with 10 bases identical to TRBD1. Looked up from germline, CDR1 is SEHNR and CDR2 is FQNEAQ (reference sequence). V shed 2 bases, J shed 3 bases, and the junction held 5 bases outside the gene matches. The CDR3 has 16 amino acids. In nucleotides, the CDR3 is TGTGCCAGCAGCTTACGAGGGACAGGGGTGACAGATACGCAGTATTTT. This sequence encodes CASSLRGTGVTDTQYF.

This chain connects TRBV6-5 to TRBJ1-1; 7 bases line up with TRBD1. The CDR3 covers 15 residues. In germline, CDR1 is MNHEY, CDR2 SVGAGI. With 2 bases clipped from V and 4 bases from J, the junction kept 7 bases outside the gene matches. CDR3 sequence: CASSYEGQGGTEAFF. CDR3 coding DNA: TGTGCCAGCAGTTACGAAGGGCAGGGGGGCACTGAAGCTTTCTTT.

This clone is categorized as medium-sized. The chain joins TRBV14 to TRBJ1-2, with D unclear. Germline assignment: CDR1 SGHDN and CDR2 FVKESK. The CDR3 has 15 amino acids. Trimming shortened V by 0 bases and J by 3 bases, and 11 bases separated the two germline ends. DNA of the CDR3: TGTGCCAGCAGCCAAGATCCGAGTTCCTACTATGGCTACACCTTC. This gives the protein CASSQDPSSYYGYTF.

The V and J genes are TRBV7-2 and TRBJ2-2, with a weak D call TRBD1 (6 bases). Trimming took 4 bases from V and 5 from J, leaving 17 bases between them. Germline V gives CDR1 SGHTA, CDR2 FQGNSA. This CDR3 is built from 16 residues. The DNA for the CDR3 is TGTGCCAGCAGCTACACAGGGTTCCCCGCTACCGGGGAGCTGTTTTTT. Residues: CASSYTGFPATGELFF.

The chain is built from TRBV6-5 and TRBJ2-7, with 7 bases aligning to TRBD2. This CDR3 has 16 residues. The V gene end was trimmed by 0 bases and the J gene end by 1 base; junction bases not matched to a gene: 6. Germline values: CDR1 MNHEY, CDR2 SVGAGI. The CDR3 loop is CASSYSMSGKSYEQYF. CDR3 nucleotides: TGTGCCAGCAGTTACTCGATGAGCGGGAAGTCCTACGAGCAGTACTTC.

The rearrangement joins TRBV27 to TRBJ1-6; 8 bases are shared with TRBD1. The length of the CDR3 is 16 residues. The V and J ends lost 4 bases and 7 bases, in that order; junction bases with no gene match: 9. Germline V lookup: CDR1 MNHEY, CDR2 SMNVEV (reference sequence). CDR3 sequence: CASSYGQGLWNSPLHF. DNA of the CDR3: TGTGCCAGCAGTTACGGACAGGGATTATGGAATTCACCCCTCCACTTT.

The chain uses TRBV28 and TRBJ1-1, with D possibly being TRBD1 (5 bases). Germline CDR1 MDHEN, CDR2 SYDVKM. V lost 3 bases to trimming and J lost 5 bases, with 13 bases between them. The CDR3 covers 14 residues. The CDR3 nucleotides are TGTGCCAGCAGTTTGACCCAGGGAGGAACTGAAGCTTTCTTT. Residues: CASSLTQGGTEAFF.

V is TRBV6-2 or TRBV6-3 and J is TRBJ1-5; no reliable D call. Germline values: CDR1 MNHEY, CDR2 SVGEGT. V gave up 5 bases and J gave up 16 bases, with 21 bases separating them. CDR3 length: 13 amino acids. CDR3 in DNA: TGTGCCAGCAGTAACCCCCCCGAGAGCCAGCAACATTTT. This translates into CASSNPPESQQHF.

This rearrangement joins TRBV6-5 to TRBJ2-1; 10 positions agree with TRBD2. Germline V gene data show CDR1 as MNHEY and CDR2 as SVGAGI. The CDR3 contains 15 residues. The trim removed 2 bases at V and 8 bases at J, leaving 6 bases unmatched. DNA of the CDR3: TGTGCCAGCAGTTACGCGCCTAGCGGGAGAGATGAGCAGTTCTTC. Its translation is CASSYAPSGRDEQFF.

This chain connects TRBV12-5 to TRBJ1-1, with a tentative D call TRBD1 (5 bases). This CDR3 has 15 residues. Trimming removed 5 bases at V and 5 bases at J, with 18 bases between. Looked up from germline, CDR1 is LGHNT and CDR2 is FRNRAP. The CDR3 loop is CASGPKGYFGTEAFF. In DNA, the CDR3 is TGTGCTAGTGGTCCTAAGGGGTATTTTGGTACTGAAGCTTTCTTT.

The rearrangement uses TRBV6-5 and TRBJ1-2, with 7 positions matching TRBD1. Losses at the gene ends were 9 bases for V and 8 bases for J; bases not matched to a gene: 18. CDR1 is MNHEY and CDR2 is SVGAGI in the germline V gene. The CDR3 is 15 residues long. The CDR3 reads CASILRQGWFLGYTF. The CDR3 DNA sequence: TGTGCCAGTATCTTAAGACAGGGCTGGTTTTTGGGCTACACCTTC.

The chain combines TRBV6-1 with TRBJ1-2; D ambiguous. Trimming pared 2 bases from V and 3 bases from J, leaving 4 bases between. The CDR3 totals 12 residues. Germline V gives CDR1 MNHNS, CDR2 SASEGT. CDR3: CASSERYYGYTF. CDR3 DNA sequence: TGTGCCAGCAGTGAAAGATACTATGGCTACACCTTC.

This chain uses TRBV2 with TRBJ2-1; unclear D gene. V lost 4 bases to trimming and J lost 6 bases, with 7 bases between them. Germline V CDR1 and CDR2: SNHLY, FYNNEI. This CDR3 region has 12 residues. Here the CDR3 reads CASSVHFNEQFF. The CDR3 region has the DNA TGTGCCAGCAGTGTCCATTTCAATGAGCAGTTCTTC.